This TCR beta chain was observed in a study of beta chain features in type 1 diabetes. On the study more broadly: Healthy donors resembled patients in age, gender and cell yields. Study-level findings and limits: Since sequencing was performed on cDNA, cells with high TCR expression could be over-represented. A greater similarity of naive, central memory and Treg TCRB repertoires was seen among patients than among healthy donors.

Populations isolated by sorting all had purity greater than 95%. As regards this clone: Its antigen is unknown.

TCRB transcripts that were expressed got sequenced, as all of the isolated RNA had been reverse transcribed. Method: immunoSEQ multiplex PCR; TCRdb's copy keeps in-frame clones and lacks some. This table has some 200,000 clones, about a tenth appearing once. The V gene lost 4 bases and the J gene lost 3 bases, with 15 bases spanning the gap. Germline values: CDR1 MDHEN, CDR2 SYDVKM. CDR3 size: 15 residues. Sequencing was performed on central memory CD4+ T cells from blood. The chain links TRBV28 to TRBJ1-2; D possibly corresponds to TRBD1 (6 bases). The clonotype comes from a man younger than 35 in good health. This CDR3 reads CASSYSDRPHYGYTF. The CDR3 nucleotides read TGTGCCAGCAGTTACTCGGACAGACCTCACTATGGCTACACCTTC.